The 12 T cell receptor beta chains reported below all come from one sample, sequenced in a study of control samples from healthy donors and cancer patients. Libraries were prepared by immunoSEQ multiplex PCR; TCRdb keeps only in-frame clonotypes and omits some of them. The data contain about 110,000 clones, almost 85% of them singletons. The material sequenced was blood. The receptors come from a man between 18 and 35 years old in good health.

The CDR3 bases are TGTGCCAGCAGTGCGGGGGGAAGCGGGGGCCTAACTAATACGCAGTATTTT. It yields the protein CASSAGGSGGLTNTQYF. This chain links TRBV2 with TRBJ2-3, with 8 positions matching TRBD2. The J segment lost 7 bases and the V segment lost 4 bases, leaving 16 bases of the junction unmatched. Germline V gene data show CDR1 as SNHLY and CDR2 as FYNNEI. The length of the CDR3 is 17 residues.

This chain uses TRBV7-8 with TRBJ2-1, with 8 nucleotides matching TRBD2. The length of the CDR3 is 15 residues. The V and J ends lost 6 bases and 4 bases, in that order; junction bases with no gene match: 8. The germline gives CDR1 SGHVS, CDR2 FQNEAQ. Written as DNA, the CDR3 is TGTGCCAGCAGGATCACTAGCGGCCAATACAATGAGCAGTTCTTC. Its translation is CASRITSGQYNEQFF.

The CDR3, as DNA: TGTGCCAGCAGCCCTACAGGGAGTGGGTCACCAACTAATGAAAAACTGTTTTTT. Translated, it gives CASSPTGSGSPTNEKLFF. This rearrangement joins TRBV4-2 to TRBJ1-4; D may be TRBD1 (6 bases). The CDR3 is made up of 18 amino acids. Per the germline V gene, CDR1 is LGHNA and CDR2 is YNFKEQ. Trimming removed 4 bases from V and 0 bases from J, with 18 bases in between.

This clone has a handful of counts. V is TRBV24-1 and J is TRBJ2-2; 9 nucleotides match TRBD1. The germline gives CDR1 KGHDR, CDR2 SFDVKD. CDR3 length equals 16 residues. V dropped 3 bases and J dropped 6; count of bases not matched to a gene: 7. The DNA for the CDR3 is TGTGCCACCAGTGATCATGGGACAGGGAGGGCCGGGGAGCTGTTTTTT. Translating it yields CATSDHGTGRAGELFF.

This chain uses TRBV2 with TRBJ1-5; no clear D gene. Germline V gene sequence: CDR1 SNHLY, CDR2 FYNNEI. Trimming shortened V by 4 bases and J by 3 bases, and 7 bases separated the two germline ends. This CDR3 is built from 13 residues. CDR3 DNA: TGTGCCAGCAGTGCCCGGACCAATCAGCCCCAGCATTTT. This gives the protein CASSARTNQPQHF.

The CDR3 is CASSSGTGAYEQYF. CDR3 DNA sequence: TGTGCCAGCAGCTCCGGGACAGGGGCCTACGAGCAGTACTTC. The chain has TRBV11-2 and TRBJ2-7, with 10 bases lining up with TRBD1. V lost 4 bases to trimming and J lost 2 bases; unmatched junction nucleotides: 2. The CDR3 covers 14 residues. Germline V gene data show CDR1 as SGHAT and CDR2 as FQNNGV.

This chain connects TRBV20-1 to TRBJ1-1, with TRBD1 matching 7 bases. CDR1 is DFQATT and CDR2 is SNEGSKA in the germline V gene (reference sequence). This CDR3 has 14 residues. Trimming at V came to 3 bases and at J to 1 base, leaving 5 bases not matched to a gene. The CDR3 DNA sequence: TGCAGTGCTAGTCAGGGGGGCTGGAACACTGAAGCTTTCTTT. This codes for CSASQGGWNTEAFF.

The V and J genes are TRBV27 and TRBJ2-1; the match to TRBD2 covers 7 bases. This CDR3 contains 16 residues. Germline CDR1 reads MNHEY; CDR2 reads SMNVEV (reference sequence). V was pared by 2 bases and J by 4 bases, with 8 bases of the junction left unmatched. The CDR3 loop is CASSLSSSGMYNEQFF. The CDR3 nucleotides are TGTGCCAGCAGTTTAAGCTCAAGCGGGATGTACAATGAGCAGTTCTTC.

This clone was recorded a few times. J is TRBJ2-7 and V is TRBV6-5; 8 nucleotides line up with TRBD2. Germline V gene data show CDR1 as MNHEY and CDR2 as SVGAGI. Trimming at V came to 4 bases and at J to 1 base, leaving 6 bases not matched to a gene. This CDR3 region has 15 residues. CDR3 coding DNA: TGTGCCAGCAGTTCCGGGGGGGGCGGGTCCTACGAGCAGTACGTC. It codes for CASSSGGGGSYEQYV.

J is TRBJ1-4 and V is TRBV5-1, with D possibly matching TRBD1 (5 bases). The CDR3 contains 15 residues. The V end was cut by 0 bases, the J end by 6 bases, with 12 bases between. The germline V gene has CDR1 SGHRS and CDR2 YFSETQ. CDR3: CASSLAGEDYEKLFF. The CDR3 nucleotides read TGCGCCAGCAGCTTGGCGGGGGAGGACTATGAAAAACTGTTTTTT. The variable domain in full, with the rest retrieved from reference TRBV5-1 and TRBJ1-4, is KAGVTQTPRYLIKTRGQQVTLSCSPISGHRSVSWYQQTPGQGLQFLFEYFSETQRNKGNFPGRFSGRQFSNSRSEMNVSTLELGDSALYLCASSLAGEDYEKLFFGSGTQLSVL.

The V and J genes are TRBV7-9 and TRBJ1-4, with TRBD1 as a possible D gene (6 bases). The CDR3 is 12 amino acids. V was clipped by 8 bases and J by 8 bases, with 12 bases between them. In germline, CDR1 is SEHNR, CDR2 FQNEAQ (reference sequence). The CDR3 sequence: CASGRGGEKLFF. The CDR3 DNA reads TGTGCCAGCGGCCGGGGGGGCGAAAAACTGTTTTTT.

This clone was observed a few times. The gene calls are TRBV4-1 and TRBJ1-2; a weak D match, TRBD1 (6 bases). Germline assignment: CDR1 MGHRA and CDR2 YSYEKL. This CDR3 is 15 amino acids long. With 3 bases removed from V and 8 bases from J, the gap between germline ends came to 19 bases. CDR3 in DNA: TGCGCCAGCAGCCATGGTACAGGGCGTTTCTCGGGCTACACCTTC. Translated: CASSHGTGRFSGYTF.